This TCR beta chain was captured by sequencing in a study of T-cell reconstitution after alpha-beta-depleted transplantation in children. The study, taken as a whole, reports: Expanded graft clones, several hundred of them, were reportedly the source of alpha-beta T cells about two months after transplant.

Preparation of the TCRbeta library involved a method that used unique molecular identifiers. TCRdb passed the PCR reads through MiXCR, listing each CDR3 protein once. Of fewer than 1 million distinct CDR3 sequences detected, roughly 15% appear once; the ten largest clones hold under 6%. The germline V and J ends were trimmed by 6 bases and 0 bases, with 10 bases remaining between them. The CDR3 covers 14 residues. Looked up from germline, CDR1 is MDHEN and CDR2 is SYDVKM. The sample holds a few counts of this clonotype. Its antigen is unknown. The sample consisted of PBMCs, mostly from graft donor cells, taken 360 days after TCRalphabeta/CD19-depleted stem cell transplant. The clonotype was recovered from a male patient younger than 18 who had a stem cell transplant for acute lymphoblastic leukemia, so the T cells may come from the graft donor. V gene TRBV28 combines with J gene TRBJ2-3, with a tentative D call TRBD1 (5 bases). The CDR3 loop reads CASRSTVSTDTQYF. CDR3 DNA sequence: TGTGCCAGCAGGTCGACAGTGAGCACAGATACGCAGTATTTT.